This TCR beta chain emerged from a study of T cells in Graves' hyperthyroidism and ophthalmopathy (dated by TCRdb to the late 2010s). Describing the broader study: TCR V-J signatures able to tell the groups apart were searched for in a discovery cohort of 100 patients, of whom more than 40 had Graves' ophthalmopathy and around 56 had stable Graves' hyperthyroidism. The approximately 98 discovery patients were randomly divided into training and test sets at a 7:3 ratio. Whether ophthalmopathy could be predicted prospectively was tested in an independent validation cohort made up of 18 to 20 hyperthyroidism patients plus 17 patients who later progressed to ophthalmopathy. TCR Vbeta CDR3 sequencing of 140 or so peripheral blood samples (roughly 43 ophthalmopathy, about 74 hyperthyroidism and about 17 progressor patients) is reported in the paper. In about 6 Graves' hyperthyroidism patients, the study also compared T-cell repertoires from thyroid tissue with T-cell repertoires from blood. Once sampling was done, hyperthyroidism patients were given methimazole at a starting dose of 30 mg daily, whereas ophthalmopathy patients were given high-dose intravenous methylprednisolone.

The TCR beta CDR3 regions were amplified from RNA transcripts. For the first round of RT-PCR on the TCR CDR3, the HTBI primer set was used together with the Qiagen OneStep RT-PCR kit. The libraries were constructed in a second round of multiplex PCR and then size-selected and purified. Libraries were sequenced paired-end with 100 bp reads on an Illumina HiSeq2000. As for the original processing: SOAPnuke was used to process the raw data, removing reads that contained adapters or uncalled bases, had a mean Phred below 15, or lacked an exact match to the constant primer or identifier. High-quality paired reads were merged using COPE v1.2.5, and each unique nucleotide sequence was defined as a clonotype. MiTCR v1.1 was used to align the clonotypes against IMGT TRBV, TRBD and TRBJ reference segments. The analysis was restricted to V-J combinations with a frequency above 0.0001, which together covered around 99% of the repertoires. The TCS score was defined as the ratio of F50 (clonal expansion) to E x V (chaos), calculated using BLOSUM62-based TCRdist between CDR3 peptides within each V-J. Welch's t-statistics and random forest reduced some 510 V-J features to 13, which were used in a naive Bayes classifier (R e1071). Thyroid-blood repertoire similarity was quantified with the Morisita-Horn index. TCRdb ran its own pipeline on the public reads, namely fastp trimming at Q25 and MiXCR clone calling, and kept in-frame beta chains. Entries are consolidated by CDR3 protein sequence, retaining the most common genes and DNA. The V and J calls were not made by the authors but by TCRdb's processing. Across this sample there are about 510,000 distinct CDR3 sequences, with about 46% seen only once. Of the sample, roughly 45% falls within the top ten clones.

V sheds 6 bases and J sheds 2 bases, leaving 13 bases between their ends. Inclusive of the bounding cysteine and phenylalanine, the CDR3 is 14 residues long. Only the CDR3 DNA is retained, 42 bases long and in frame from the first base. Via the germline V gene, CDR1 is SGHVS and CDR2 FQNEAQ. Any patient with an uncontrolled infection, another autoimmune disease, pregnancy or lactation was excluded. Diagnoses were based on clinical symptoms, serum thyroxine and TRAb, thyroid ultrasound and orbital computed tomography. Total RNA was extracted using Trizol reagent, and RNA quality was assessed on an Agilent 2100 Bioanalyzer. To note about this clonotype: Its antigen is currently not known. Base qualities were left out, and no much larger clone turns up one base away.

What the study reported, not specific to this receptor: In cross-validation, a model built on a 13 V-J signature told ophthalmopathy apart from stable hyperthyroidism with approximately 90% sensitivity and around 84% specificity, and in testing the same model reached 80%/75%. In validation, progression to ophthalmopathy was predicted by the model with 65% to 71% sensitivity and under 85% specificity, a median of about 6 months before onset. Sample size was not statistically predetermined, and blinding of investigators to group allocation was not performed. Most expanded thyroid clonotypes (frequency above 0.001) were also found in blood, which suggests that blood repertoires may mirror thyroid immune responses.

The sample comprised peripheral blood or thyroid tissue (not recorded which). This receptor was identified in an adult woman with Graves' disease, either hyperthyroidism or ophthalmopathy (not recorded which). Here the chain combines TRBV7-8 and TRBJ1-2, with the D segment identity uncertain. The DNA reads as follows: TGTGCCAGCAGTAGAGCGGGTGGGAACTATGGCTACACCTTC. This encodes CASSRAGGNYGYTF.